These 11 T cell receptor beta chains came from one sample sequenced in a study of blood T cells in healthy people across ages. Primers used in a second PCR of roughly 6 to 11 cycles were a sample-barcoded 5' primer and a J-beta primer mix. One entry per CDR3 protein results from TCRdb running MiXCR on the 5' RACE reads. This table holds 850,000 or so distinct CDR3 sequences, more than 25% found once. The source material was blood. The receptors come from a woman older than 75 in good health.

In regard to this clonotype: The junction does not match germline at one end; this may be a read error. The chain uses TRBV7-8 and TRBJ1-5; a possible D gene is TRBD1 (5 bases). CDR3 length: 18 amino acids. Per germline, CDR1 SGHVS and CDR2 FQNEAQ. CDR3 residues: CASGLGDPWQDSNQPQHF. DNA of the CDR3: TGTGCCAGCGGCTTAGGGGATCCTTGGCAGGATAGCAATCAGCCCCAGCATTTT.

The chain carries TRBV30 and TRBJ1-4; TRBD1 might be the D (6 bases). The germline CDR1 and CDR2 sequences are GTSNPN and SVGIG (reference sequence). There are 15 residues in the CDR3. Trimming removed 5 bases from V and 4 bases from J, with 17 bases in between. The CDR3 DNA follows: TGTGCCTGGGTGGGCCCGGGACACCTTAATGAAAAACTGTTTTTT. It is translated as CAWVGPGHLNEKLFF. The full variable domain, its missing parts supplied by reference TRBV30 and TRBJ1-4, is SQTIHQWPATLVQPVGSPLSLECTVEGTSNPNLYWYRQAAGRGLQLLFYSVGIGQISSEVPQNLSASRPQDRQFILSSKKLLLSDSGFYLCAWVGPGHLNEKLFFGSGTQLSVL.

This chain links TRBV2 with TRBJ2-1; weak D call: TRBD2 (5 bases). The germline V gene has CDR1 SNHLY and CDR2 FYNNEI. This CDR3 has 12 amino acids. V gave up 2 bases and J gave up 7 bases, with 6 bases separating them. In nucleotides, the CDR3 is TGTGCCAGCAGTGAAACGGGGAATGAGCAGTTCTTC. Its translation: CASSETGNEQFF. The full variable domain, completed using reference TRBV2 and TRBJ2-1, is EPEVTQTPSHQVTQMGQEVILRCVPISNHLYFYWYRQILGQKVEFLVSFYNNEISEKSEIFDDQFSVERPDGSNFTLKIRSTKLEDSAMYFCASSETGNEQFFGPGTRLTVL.

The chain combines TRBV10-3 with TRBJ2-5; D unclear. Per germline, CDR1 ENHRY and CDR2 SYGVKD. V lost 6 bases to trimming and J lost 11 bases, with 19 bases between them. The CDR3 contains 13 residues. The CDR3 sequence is CAISSPTLLEQYF. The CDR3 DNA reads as TGTGCCATCAGCTCTCCCACCCTTTTGGAGCAGTACTTC.

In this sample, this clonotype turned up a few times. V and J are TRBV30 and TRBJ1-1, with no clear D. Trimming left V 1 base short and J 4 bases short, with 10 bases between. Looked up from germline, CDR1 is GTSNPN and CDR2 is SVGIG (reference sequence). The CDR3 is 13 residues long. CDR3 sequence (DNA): TGTGCCTGGAGTGAGGAGGCGGTCACTGAAGCTTTCTTT. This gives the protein CAWSEEAVTEAFF.

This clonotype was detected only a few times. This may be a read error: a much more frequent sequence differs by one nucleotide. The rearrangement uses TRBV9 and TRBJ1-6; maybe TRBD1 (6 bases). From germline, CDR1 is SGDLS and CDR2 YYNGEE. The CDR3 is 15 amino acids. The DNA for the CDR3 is TGTGCCAGCAGCCAGATAGGACAGTATAATTCACCCCCCCACTTT. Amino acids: CASSQIGQYNSPPHF.

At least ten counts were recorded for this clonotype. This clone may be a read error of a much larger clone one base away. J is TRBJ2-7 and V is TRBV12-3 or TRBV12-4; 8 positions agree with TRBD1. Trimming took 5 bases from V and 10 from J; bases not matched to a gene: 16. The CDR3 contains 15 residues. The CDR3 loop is CASSPSGGRGVNQYF. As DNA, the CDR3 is TGTGCCAGCAGTCCCTCAGGGGGCAGGGGAGTGAACCAGTACTTC.

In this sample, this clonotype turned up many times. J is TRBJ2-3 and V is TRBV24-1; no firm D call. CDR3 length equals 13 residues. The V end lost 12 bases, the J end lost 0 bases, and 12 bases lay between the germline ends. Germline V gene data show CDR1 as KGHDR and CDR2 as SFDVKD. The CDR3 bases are TGTGCCGCTCGAACTGGGAGCACAGATACGCAGTATTTT. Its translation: CAARTGSTDTQYF.

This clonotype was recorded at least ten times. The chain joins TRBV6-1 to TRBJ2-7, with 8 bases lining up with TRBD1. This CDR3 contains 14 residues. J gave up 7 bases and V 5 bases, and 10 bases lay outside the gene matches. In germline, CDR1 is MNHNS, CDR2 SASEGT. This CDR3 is CASSLDRAKEEQYF. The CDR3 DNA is TGTGCCAGCAGTCTGGACAGGGCAAAGGAGGAGCAGTACTTC.

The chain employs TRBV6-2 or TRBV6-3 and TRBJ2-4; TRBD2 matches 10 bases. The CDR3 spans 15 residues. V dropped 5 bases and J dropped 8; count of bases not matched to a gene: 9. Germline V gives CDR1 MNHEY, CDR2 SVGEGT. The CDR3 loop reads CASSPSSGSADIQYF. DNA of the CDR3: TGTGCCAGCAGTCCGTCTAGCGGGAGCGCGGACATTCAGTACTTC.

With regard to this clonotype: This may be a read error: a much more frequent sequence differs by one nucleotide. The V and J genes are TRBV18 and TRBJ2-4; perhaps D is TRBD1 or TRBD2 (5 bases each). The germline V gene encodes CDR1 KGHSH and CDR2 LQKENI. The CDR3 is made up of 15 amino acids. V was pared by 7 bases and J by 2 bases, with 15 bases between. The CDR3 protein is CASFTTWGTKNIQYF. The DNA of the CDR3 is TGTGCCAGCTTCACCACCTGGGGGACCAAAAACATTCAGTACTTC.